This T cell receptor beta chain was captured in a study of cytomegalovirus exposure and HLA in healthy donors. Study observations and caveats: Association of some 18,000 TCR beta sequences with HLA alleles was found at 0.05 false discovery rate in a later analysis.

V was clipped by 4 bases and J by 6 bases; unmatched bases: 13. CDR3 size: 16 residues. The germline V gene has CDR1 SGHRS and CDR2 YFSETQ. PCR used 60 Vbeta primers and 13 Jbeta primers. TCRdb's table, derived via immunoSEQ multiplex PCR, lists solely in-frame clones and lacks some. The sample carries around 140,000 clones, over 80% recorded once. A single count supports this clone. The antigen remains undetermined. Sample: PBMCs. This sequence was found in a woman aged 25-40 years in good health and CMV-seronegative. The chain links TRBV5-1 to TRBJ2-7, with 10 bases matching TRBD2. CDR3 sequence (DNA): TGCGCCAGCAGCCTAAGCGGGGGGGCCTACCGGAGCGAGCAGTACTTC. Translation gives CASSLSGGAYRSEQYF.